A single sample is the source of the 23 T cell receptor beta chains below, sequenced in a study of T cells in Graves' hyperthyroidism and ophthalmopathy. TCR beta CDR3 regions were amplified from RNA transcripts. Researchers ran a first-round RT-PCR on the TCR CDR3 using the HTBI primer set. From the multiplex PCR reads, TCRdb called clonotypes with MiXCR, one entry per CDR3 protein. Altogether 480,000 or so distinct CDR3 sequences are present, 46% being singletons, with the ten largest covering around 47%. Sequenced material: peripheral blood or thyroid tissue (not recorded which). These receptors all come from an adult woman with Graves' disease, either hyperthyroidism or ophthalmopathy (not recorded which).

There are many counts of this clonotype. V and J are TRBV5-5 and TRBJ1-4, with unresolved D. Trimming removed 4 bases at V and 8 bases at J, with 18 bases between. CDR1 is SGHKS and CDR2 is YYEKEE in the germline V gene (reference sequence). The CDR3 extends over 15 amino acids. The DNA for the CDR3 is TGTGCCAGCAGCCCGGTCGACGGGGTTGGGGAAAAACTGTTTTTT. The encoded protein is CASSPVDGVGEKLFF.

This clonotype was recorded many times. The chain is built from TRBV11-2 and TRBJ2-2; the match to TRBD1 covers 12 bases. V was clipped by 5 bases and J by 7 bases; unmatched bases: 11. CDR3 size: 17 residues. Germline V lookup: CDR1 SGHAT, CDR2 FQNNGV. This CDR3 reads CASSILGQGADGGELFF. CDR3 coding DNA: TGTGCCAGCAGCATTCTGGGACAGGGGGCTGACGGCGGGGAGCTGTTTTTT.

At least ten counts were recorded for this clonotype. The rearrangement uses TRBV15 and TRBJ2-7; D is perhaps TRBD1 (5 bases). The CDR3 runs 15 residues. Germline V CDR1 and CDR2: LNHNV, YYDKDF (reference sequence). V was shortened by 3 bases and J by 6 bases, with 18 bases between the two germline ends. CDR3 sequence reads: CATSSDGARRSEQYF. The CDR3 DNA sequence: TGTGCCACCAGCAGCGATGGGGCGAGGCGTAGCGAGCAGTACTTC.

The V gene is TRBV24-1, the J gene TRBJ1-5; 11 bases align to TRBD1. V trimming: 9 bases; J trimming: 0 bases; junction bases outside the gene matches: 6. The CDR3 covers 16 residues. The germline V gene encodes CDR1 KGHDR and CDR2 SFDVKD. The DNA of the CDR3 is TGTGCCACCCTCCCGGACAGGGGGCTTAGCAATCAGCCCCAGCATTTT. It translates to CATLPDRGLSNQPQHF.

The rearrangement links TRBV30 to TRBJ1-1; D is possibly TRBD1 (6 bases). Germline CDR1 GTSNPN, CDR2 SVGIG (reference sequence). With 3 bases removed from V and 7 bases from J, the gap between germline ends came to 18 bases. CDR3 size: 14 residues. CDR3 sequence reads: CAWSGGSLVDEAFF. The DNA of the CDR3 is TGTGCCTGGAGCGGGGGCAGCCTCGTCGATGAAGCTTTCTTT.

This clonotype has ten or more counts. The chain joins TRBV11-2 to TRBJ2-7; TRBD1 aligns across 9 bases. Per the germline V gene, CDR1 is SGHAT and CDR2 is FQNNGV. The CDR3 length is 17 residues. The V and J ends lost 4 bases and 3 bases, in that order; junction bases with no gene match: 13. The CDR3 bases are TGTGCCAGCAGCTCGCGGGACAGGGAGGGGTATGACTACGAGCAGTACTTC. Amino acids: CASSSRDREGYDYEQYF.

At least ten counts were recorded for this clonotype. V and J are TRBV6-2 or TRBV6-3 and TRBJ1-5; D is undetermined. The V end was cut by 8 bases, the J end by 8 bases, with 19 bases between. CDR3 length equals 14 residues. Germline assignment: CDR1 MNHEY and CDR2 SVGEGT. The CDR3 nucleotides read TGTGCCAGCCTCGTCACTCGGGCTGGGGAGCCCCAGCATTTT. It translates to CASLVTRAGEPQHF.

This clonotype was seen a single time. A much larger clonotype is one base distant, so this may be a read error. This chain links TRBV10-3 with TRBJ1-2; D not certain. Germline V lookup: CDR1 ENHRY, CDR2 SYGVKD. The V and J ends lost 3 bases and 8 bases respectively, with 16 bases between them. This CDR3 contains 14 residues. The CDR3 region is CAISEIVETRGYTF. Written as DNA, the CDR3 is TGTGCCATCAGTGAAATCGTGGAGACTAGGGGCTACACCTTC.

V is TRBV24-1 and J is TRBJ2-5, with 8 positions matching TRBD1. The J segment lost 3 bases and the V segment lost 11 bases, leaving 10 bases of the junction unmatched. This CDR3 is built from 14 residues. Per germline, CDR1 KGHDR and CDR2 SFDVKD. The CDR3 bases are TGTGCCAGCTCACGGACAGGGTCTGAAGAGACCCAGTACTTC. It yields the protein CASSRTGSEETQYF.

V and J are TRBV6-5 and TRBJ2-5; D is unclear. Germline CDR1 is MNHEY and CDR2 is SVGAGI. V lost 9 bases, J lost 5 bases, and 19 bases lay in between. This CDR3 has 14 amino acids. The CDR3 loop is CASYGHNTEETQYF. The DNA for the CDR3 is TGTGCCAGTTACGGGCACAACACCGAGGAGACCCAGTACTTC.

This clonotype showed up just a few times. The chain uses TRBV27 and TRBJ1-6, with D possibly TRBD1 on 5 matching bases. Germline V gene lookup returns CDR1 MNHEY and CDR2 SMNVEV (reference sequence). V was cut by 4 bases and J by 6 bases, with 16 bases left in between. The CDR3 has 16 residues. DNA for the CDR3: TGTGCCAGCAGTTCAAAGCCGGGACTGCTTAATTCACCCCTCCACTTT. This translates into CASSSKPGLLNSPLHF.

This clonotype was observed many times. V gene TRBV20-1 combines with J gene TRBJ1-5, with no clear D. The CDR3 has 15 residues. Trimming removed 4 bases at V and 0 bases at J, with 13 bases between. Germline CDR1 DFQATT, CDR2 SNEGSKA (reference sequence). Written as DNA, the CDR3 is TGCAGTGCTAAGGACGTTAGCAATAGCAATCAGCCCCAGCATTTT. Protein: CSAKDVSNSNQPQHF.

The genes are TRBV6-2 or TRBV6-3 and TRBJ1-1; maybe TRBD1 (5 bases). This CDR3 has 11 residues. Trimming shortened V by 10 bases and J by 2 bases, and 8 bases separated the two germline ends. Germline V CDR1 and CDR2: MNHEY, SVGEGT. CDR3 bases: TGTGCCACCAGGGAAAACACTGAAGCTTTCTTT. Translating it yields CATRENTEAFF.

The chain has TRBV7-2 and TRBJ2-7; a possible D gene is TRBD2 (6 bases). This CDR3 has 15 amino acids. CDR1 SGHTA and CDR2 FQGNSA come from the germline V gene. The V gene lost 7 bases and the J gene lost 2 bases, with 18 bases spanning the gap. Here the CDR3 DNA reads TGTGCCAGCAAGGGACGGTCTAGCGACCCCTACGAGCAGTACTTC. Its protein product is CASKGRSSDPYEQYF.

The chain recombines TRBV29-1 with TRBJ1-2, with a possible D match to TRBD1 (5 bases). The germline CDR1 and CDR2 sequences are SQVTM and ANQGSEA. CDR3 length: 13 residues. V was pared by 4 bases and J by 2 bases, with 11 bases between. CDR3 protein: CSVGGLGNYGYTF. CDR3 sequence (DNA): TGCAGCGTTGGGGGACTGGGAAACTATGGCTACACCTTC.

This clonotype was seen once. CDR3: CASSSWDRFLYGYTF. The CDR3 bases are TGTGCCAGCAGCTCTTGGGACAGGTTTCTTTATGGCTACACCTTC. V usage is TRBV5-6 and J usage is TRBJ1-2, with TRBD1 matching over 8 bases. Germline CDR1 and CDR2: SGHDT and YYEEEE. Germline trimming cut 3 bases from V and 5 bases from J; bases unmatched to any gene: 9. This CDR3 region has 15 residues.

This chain joins TRBV2 and TRBJ2-7; the D gene is possibly TRBD1 (5 bases). The CDR3 length is 13 residues. Germline V gives CDR1 SNHLY, CDR2 FYNNEI. V dropped 6 bases and J dropped 5 bases, with 14 bases sitting between them. CDR3 amino acids: CASRGRVIDEQYF. The CDR3 DNA is TGTGCCAGCAGGGGCAGGGTTATCGACGAGCAGTACTTC.

The chain joins TRBV7-8 to TRBJ2-6, with D possibly matching TRBD1 (5 bases). The CDR3 consists of 16 residues. Germline V gene lookup returns CDR1 SGHVS and CDR2 FQNEAQ. With 6 bases removed from V and 4 bases from J, the gap between germline ends came to 16 bases. The DNA of the CDR3 is TGTGCCAGCAGATCAGGGATTTCCTCCGGGGCCAACGTCCTGACTTTC. Its translation: CASRSGISSGANVLTF.

This chain connects TRBV24-1 to TRBJ2-7; TRBD1 matches at 9 bases. Looked up from germline, CDR1 is KGHDR and CDR2 is SFDVKD. The CDR3 runs 13 residues. V lost 9 bases to trimming and J lost 0 bases; unmatched junction nucleotides: 2. The CDR3 coding sequence is TGTGCCACCGGGACAGGGAGCTCCTACGAGCAGTACTTC. Residues: CATGTGSSYEQYF.

The chain carries TRBV29-1 and TRBJ2-5; possibly TRBD1 for D (6 bases). Between the trimmed V and J ends, which lost 0 bases and 4 bases, there was a span of 9 bases. The CDR3 runs 13 residues. In germline, CDR1 is SQVTM, CDR2 ANQGSEA. The CDR3 nucleotides are TGCAGCGTTGAAGATAAAGGGGGAGAGACCCAGTACTTC. Amino acids: CSVEDKGGETQYF.

The genes are TRBV7-2 and TRBJ1-5, with D tentatively TRBD1 (5 bases). Trimming left V 5 bases short and J 3 bases short, with 14 bases between. Germline V gene data show CDR1 as SGHTA and CDR2 as FQGNSA. This CDR3 is built from 15 residues. CDR3 amino acids: CASSHETDTNQPQHF. The CDR3 nucleotides are TGTGCCAGCAGCCACGAGACAGATACCAATCAGCCCCAGCATTTT.

The chain is built from TRBV15 and TRBJ2-2; 8 bases line up with TRBD1. CDR1 LNHNV and CDR2 YYDKDF come from the germline V gene (reference sequence). This CDR3 comprises 15 residues. Losses at the gene ends were 5 bases for V and 4 bases for J; bases not matched to a gene: 6. The CDR3 DNA is TGTGCCACCAGCGCGGACAGGGCTGCCACCGGGGAGCTGTTTTTT. Protein product: CATSADRAATGELFF.

In its sample, this clonotype was seen many times. The CDR3 region has the DNA TGCAGTGCTACATTCAGCTCTACTAGGGGCTACACCTTC. This sequence encodes CSATFSSTRGYTF. This rearrangement joins TRBV20-1 to TRBJ1-2, with unresolved D. V lost 4 bases, J lost 8 bases, and 17 bases lay in between. The CDR3 covers 13 residues. Germline loops: CDR1 DFQATT, CDR2 SNEGSKA (reference sequence).